This T cell receptor beta chain came from a study of blood T cell repertoires in COVID-19. The wider study: Italy, Spain and the United States were the sources of the convalescent and acute COVID-19 samples. In each case, the material was cDNA or gDNA derived from T cells, B-cell-depleted T cells, or PBMCs.

This clone was found once. In the original analysis: Reference gene primer amplification gave estimated nucleated cell counts. TCRdb's copy holds only in-frame clones and misses some; the assay was immunoSEQ multiplex PCR. Clone size and V and J calls were adopted from that table, with D and trimming inferred from the DNA. The sample lists around 250,000 clones; roughly nine tenths were seen once. Germline lookup yields CDR1 SNHLY and CDR2 FYNNEI. V lost 6 bases to trimming and J lost 4 bases; unmatched junction nucleotides: 10. The CDR3 contains 15 residues. Sample: peripheral blood. This chain connects TRBV2 to TRBJ2-3, with TRBD1 matching over 7 bases. The origin of this receptor is a man between 40 and 49 years old with active or convalescent COVID-19. CDR3 amino acids: CASSETRQGPDTQYF. DNA of the CDR3: TGTGCCAGCAGCGAAACCCGACAGGGCCCAGATACGCAGTATTTT.